The source of this TCR beta chain is a study of blood T cell repertoires in COVID-19 (dated by TCRdb to about 2020). Context from the whole study: Samples from collaborators originated in the United States, Italy and Spain and spanned both the acute and convalescent phases of COVID-19. The prospective study material was composed of cDNA or gDNA derived from T cells, B-cell-depleted T cells, or PBMCs. The dataset comprised deeply sampled blood TCRbeta repertoires from subjects exposed to, actively infected with, or recovered from COVID-19. A freely available public database, intended as a resource for researchers studying the immune response to SARS-CoV-2, is where the repertoires were released. The samples were drawn from two sources: the first 160 participants of the ongoing ImmuneRACE study, and 1,254 subjects contributed by 6 global collaborators. A de-identified subject ID, COVID-19 status, age in years and sex were almost always included in the sample metadata. Where HLA class I and class II types were available, the types were taken from metadata supplied by the sample provider, not from assay-based typing. Beyond this particular receptor, the publication reports: The amount of clinical and demographic metadata varied by source and participant and was provided uncurated.

Participants in the prospective study were aged about 18 to 95 years, lived in about two dozen United States geographic areas, and enrolled through a virtual design. In the prospective study, cohorts were assigned on the basis of participant-reported clinical history obtained from a screening survey and a study questionnaire. In the prospective study, mobile phlebotomists collected whole blood, serum and a nasopharyngeal or oropharyngeal swab from each participant. Additional blood draws and questionnaires over an approximately 2-month period could optionally be provided by prospective study participants. Blood samples from the prospective study were shipped frozen or at room temperature prior to DNA extraction. The immunoSEQ Assay, a bias-controlled multiplex PCR, was used to amplify TCRbeta CDR3 regions from genomic DNA. The study's own analysis went as follows. The number of nucleated cells in each sample was estimated by amplification of reference gene primers within the assay. To quantify the absolute abundance of each unique TCRbeta CDR3 rearrangement, sequence reads were collapsed and filtered. For each sample, productive Simpson clonality was calculated as the square root of Simpson's diversity index across productive rearrangements. The clones in this table, taken by TCRdb from immuneACCESS, are in-frame only. Not every clone is retained; where verified, under half of the shortfall comes from an unresolved V gene, and the cause of the rest is unknown. V and J calls and clone size are copied from that table; D and trimming were computed from the DNA. The sample yields some 170,000 clones; about 90% were counted once. The ten largest clonotypes hold 0.95% to 1.5% of the sample.

Taken from the germline V gene, the CDR1 and CDR2 loops are SQVTM and ANQGSEA. From cysteine to phenylalanine, the CDR3 is 12 amino acids long. The only DNA kept is the CDR3, 36 bases in frame from the first base. A distance of 11 bases separates the germline ends of V and J, which lose 7 bases and 2 bases respectively. Details on this clone: There is no known antigen for this receptor. No quality values exist for individual bases; no much larger clone is one base distant.

Sequences were obtained from PBMCs or T cells enriched from blood (not recorded which). This clonotype was sampled from a human donor with acute COVID-19. The donor label of this sample is uncertain. This sequence uses TRBV29-1 and TRBJ1-2, with no confident D gene call. The DNA sequence is as follows: TGCAGCGCCCCCGGCGGGAACTATGGCTACACCTTC. It codes for CSAPGGNYGYTF.